This entry lists 24 T cell receptor beta chains sequenced from one sample in a study of Graves' ophthalmopathy and Graves' hyperthyroidism. Transcripts of RNA were the source for amplifying TCR beta CDR3 regions. RT-PCR with HTBI primers came first, then second-round multiplex PCR. TCRdb called the multiplex PCR reads again in MiXCR, with one record for every CDR3 protein. The sample holds over a million distinct CDR3 sequences; roughly 35% are singletons and the top ten take around 10%. The sequencing sample was made of peripheral blood or thyroid tissue (not recorded which). The receptor set was obtained from an adult man with Graves' hyperthyroidism.

The chain recombines TRBV2 with TRBJ1-3; a possible D gene is TRBD1 (6 bases). Germline V gene sequence: CDR1 SNHLY, CDR2 FYNNEI. The CDR3 sequence is 15 residues long. Trimming shortened V by 1 base and J by 0 bases, and 7 bases separated the two germline ends. The CDR3 coding sequence is TGTGCCAGCAGTGAAGAAGGGGGCTCTGGAAACACCATATATTTT. Translated, it gives CASSEEGGSGNTIYF. The full variable domain, completed using reference TRBV2 and TRBJ1-3, is EPEVTQTPSHQVTQMGQEVILRCVPISNHLYFYWYRQILGQKVEFLVSFYNNEISEKSEIFDDQFSVERPDGSNFTLKIRSTKLEDSAMYFCASSEEGGSGNTIYFGEGSWLTVV.

This clonotype was seen repeatedly, ten times or more. The rearrangement links TRBV11-2 to TRBJ1-1; a possible D gene is TRBD1 (5 bases). CDR1 is SGHAT and CDR2 is FQNNGV in the germline V gene. Trimming cost V 5 bases and J 4 bases, with 14 bases left between them. The CDR3 runs 14 residues. The chain's CDR3 is CASSQEHRSTEAFF. The DNA of the CDR3 is TGTGCCAGCAGCCAGGAGCACAGGAGCACTGAAGCTTTCTTT. Full variable domain (outside the CDR3, taken from reference TRBV11-2 and TRBJ1-1): EAGVAQSPRYKIIEKRQSVAFWCNPISGHATLYWYQQILGQGPKLLIQFQNNGVVDDSQLPKDRFSAERLKGVDSTLKIQPAKLEDSAVYLCASSQEHRSTEAFFGQGTRLTVV.

The chain recombines TRBV7-8 with TRBJ1-1, with TRBD1 matching over 9 bases. This CDR3 is 13 amino acids long. The J segment lost 7 bases and the V segment lost 5 bases, leaving 5 bases of the junction unmatched. Germline loops: CDR1 SGHVS, CDR2 FQNEAQ. CDR3 nucleotide sequence: TGTGCCAGCAGCCAGGGACAGGGCGATGAAGCTTTCTTT. Its protein product is CASSQGQGDEAFF.

Of note for this clonotype: The junction does not match germline at one end; this may be a read error. This chain uses TRBV10-2 with TRBJ2-7, with 10 bases that match TRBD2. The CDR3 consists of 15 residues. The germline gives CDR1 WSHSY, CDR2 SAAADI. Here the CDR3 reads CASSAGLAEAREQYF. As DNA, the CDR3 is TGCGCCAGCAGTGCCGGACTAGCGGAAGCCCGCGAGCAATACTTC.

The chain uses TRBV25-1 and TRBJ2-7; 9 positions match TRBD1. Per the germline V gene, CDR1 is MGHDK and CDR2 is SYGVNS. This CDR3 region has 16 residues. Germline trimming cut 4 bases from V and 7 bases from J; bases unmatched to any gene: 14. CDR3 protein: CASSATDWGQGREQYF. The CDR3 bases are TGTGCCAGCAGTGCCACGGATTGGGGACAGGGAAGGGAGCAGTACTTC.

As to this clonotype: This sequence may be a read error, since a much larger clone differs from it by one base. This chain uses TRBV5-1 with TRBJ2-7, with a weak D call TRBD1 (5 bases). Looked up from germline, CDR1 is SGHRS and CDR2 is YFSETQ. The CDR3 is 15 amino acids. The V end was cut by 7 bases, the J end by 0 bases, with 17 bases between. The CDR3 reads CASGRIDSYSYEQYF. The CDR3 bases are TGCGCCAGCGGCAGAATAGACAGTTACTCCTACGAGCAGTACTTC.

The sample holds many counts of this clonotype. The chain is built from TRBV5-6 and TRBJ2-5; D assignment may be TRBD1 or TRBD2 (5 bases each). The germline V gene has CDR1 SGHDT and CDR2 YYEEEE. CDR3 size: 14 residues. V was cut by 7 bases and J by 3 bases, with 16 bases left in between. The CDR3 DNA reads as TGTGCCAGCGCCGGCGGACAACTAGAAGAGACCCAGTACTTC. Translation: CASAGGQLEETQYF. Full variable domain (missing parts from reference TRBV5-6 and TRBJ2-5): DAGVTQSPTHLIKTRGQQVTLRCSPKSGHDTVSWYQQALGQGPQFIFQYYEEEERQRGNFPDRFSGHQFPNYSSELNVNALLLGDSALYLCASAGGQLEETQYFGPGTRLLVL.

The chain recombines TRBV12-5 with TRBJ2-5, with a possible D match to TRBD2 (6 bases). Germline CDR1 LGHNT, CDR2 FRNRAP. The CDR3 covers 13 residues. The V gene lost 1 base and the J gene lost 5 bases, with 8 bases spanning the gap. The CDR3 region is CASGLDGGETQYF. The CDR3, as DNA: TGTGCTAGTGGTTTGGACGGGGGTGAGACCCAGTACTTC.

This clonotype showed up many times. This may stem from a read error, because a much larger clone lies one nucleotide away. This chain uses TRBV25-1 with TRBJ1-2, with 8 positions matching TRBD1. The germline V gene encodes CDR1 MGHDK and CDR2 SYGVNS. The CDR3 extends over 13 amino acids. V dropped 7 bases and J dropped 8; count of bases not matched to a gene: 9. The CDR3 DNA is TGTGCCAGCAAGGGCAGGGGGCTAGAGGGCTACACCTTC. Protein sequence: CASKGRGLEGYTF.

This clonotype was detected ten times or more. The chain couples TRBV25-1 to TRBJ1-2; TRBD1 matches at 7 bases. Germline values: CDR1 MGHDK, CDR2 SYGVNS. After removal of 6 bases from V and 3 bases from J, the junction contained 10 bases not matched to a gene. The CDR3 is made up of 15 amino acids. CDR3 residues: CASRGGRGWYYGYTF. CDR3 DNA sequence: TGTGCCAGCAGAGGGGGCCGGGGGTGGTACTATGGCTACACCTTC.

The genes are TRBV6-2 or TRBV6-3 and TRBJ2-7; 7 positions agree with TRBD2. The CDR3 contains 18 residues. Trimming cost V 2 bases and J 3 bases; bases outside gene matches: 16. The germline gives CDR1 MNHEY, CDR2 SVGEGT. The CDR3 is CASSYETSQGSRFYEQYF. The CDR3 DNA reads TGTGCCAGCAGTTACGAGACTAGCCAGGGTAGCCGTTTCTACGAGCAGTACTTC.

This clonotype appeared many times. The gene calls are TRBV9 and TRBJ1-3, with unresolved D. Trimming cost V 0 bases and J 8 bases, with 12 bases left between them. CDR1 is SGDLS, CDR2 YYNGEE, per germline. The CDR3 has 14 amino acids. CDR3 coding DNA: TGTGCCAGCAGCGTAGATCAAGGGTCGGACACCATATATTTT. This encodes CASSVDQGSDTIYF.

This clonotype has only a few counts. One base away lies a much larger clone, so this may be a sequencing read error. This chain connects TRBV7-6 to TRBJ1-1; D is unclear. The CDR3 totals 14 residues. Germline V gene lookup returns CDR1 SGHVS and CDR2 FNYEAQ. CDR3 protein: CASSPEGKKSEASF. For the CDR3, the DNA is TGTGCCAGCAGCCCGGAAGGGAAAAAGTCTGAAGCTTCCTTT.

This clonotype showed up many times. This chain links TRBV5-1 with TRBJ1-6; D uncertain. Trimming removed 0 bases from V and 8 bases from J, with 12 bases in between. The CDR3 has 15 amino acids. CDR1 SGHRS and CDR2 YFSETQ come from the germline V gene. The CDR3 DNA sequence: TGCGCCAGCAGCTTGGGATCAGCAAGGTATTCACCCCTCCACTTT. It encodes CASSLGSARYSPLHF.

This clonotype is a singleton in its sample. This sequence joins TRBV24-1 and TRBJ2-5, with 9 nucleotides matching TRBD1. The CDR3 spans 15 residues. V trimming: 4 bases; J trimming: 10 bases; junction bases outside the gene matches: 12. Germline CDR1 and CDR2: KGHDR and SFDVKD. CDR3 DNA: TGTGCCACCAGTGAGGACAGGGGCCCGGGTGTGATCCAGTACTTC. Protein sequence: CATSEDRGPGVIQYF.

The gene calls are TRBV19 and TRBJ1-2; D is possibly TRBD1 (6 bases). V dropped 3 bases and J dropped 4 bases, with 9 bases sitting between them. Germline CDR1 reads LNHDA; CDR2 reads SQIVND (reference sequence). The CDR3 is made up of 13 amino acids. Written as DNA, the CDR3 is TGTGCCAGTAGTATGAGGGGGTTCTATGGCTACACCTTC. Protein sequence: CASSMRGFYGYTF.

This clonotype came up a few times. V and J are TRBV10-2 and TRBJ2-7; TRBD1 agrees at 7 bases. Germline trimming cut 1 base from V and 3 bases from J; bases unmatched to any gene: 6. The CDR3 runs to 15 residues. CDR1 is WSHSY, CDR2 SAAADI, per germline. This chain's CDR3 is CASSEFGTVSYEQYF. As DNA, the CDR3 is TGCGCCAGCAGTGAGTTCGGGACAGTGAGCTACGAGCAGTACTTC.

The chain links TRBV7-8 to TRBJ2-2; D possibly matches TRBD1 or TRBD2 (5 bases each). The CDR3 length is 15 residues. Deletions cut 3 bases from V and 5 bases from J, with 13 bases between. Germline values: CDR1 SGHVS, CDR2 FQNEAQ. The CDR3 spells CASSLMGEHTGELFF. The DNA for the CDR3 is TGTGCCAGCAGCTTGATGGGGGAACATACCGGGGAGCTGTTTTTT.

The sample holds a few counts of this clonotype. This chain links TRBV24-1 with TRBJ1-5, with D possibly TRBD1 on 5 matching bases. Between the trimmed V and J ends, which lost 1 base and 5 bases, there was a span of 8 bases. The CDR3 length is 14 residues. Germline V gene sequence: CDR1 KGHDR, CDR2 SFDVKD. The CDR3 sequence is CATSDFGDHQPQHF. CDR3 sequence (DNA): TGTGCCACCAGTGATTTTGGGGACCATCAGCCCCAGCATTTT.

This chain links TRBV29-1 with TRBJ2-7; maybe TRBD1 (6 bases). The V gene lost 3 bases and the J gene lost 5 bases, with 11 bases spanning the gap. The germline V gene has CDR1 SQVTM and CDR2 ANQGSEA. The CDR3 is made up of 12 amino acids. CDR3 DNA sequence: TGCAGCGTTGAGCCACAGGGTAACGAGCAGTACTTC. Protein: CSVEPQGNEQYF.

This clonotype has a count of ten or more. The chain joins TRBV20-1 to TRBJ2-7; D might be TRBD1 (5 bases). The germline V gene encodes CDR1 DFQATT and CDR2 SNEGSKA (reference sequence). This CDR3 region has 16 residues. V lost 0 bases and J 5 bases, leaving 20 bases between the germline ends. The CDR3 bases are TGCAGTGCTAGAGACACTTACGACAGCCCAAGGGACGAGCAGTACTTC. Amino acid sequence: CSARDTYDSPRDEQYF.

The rearrangement uses TRBV19 and TRBJ2-7; 7 bases are shared with TRBD1. The CDR3 covers 17 residues. J was trimmed by 0 bases and V by 6 bases; bases with no gene match: 14. In germline, CDR1 is LNHDA, CDR2 SQIVND (reference sequence). CDR3 sequence reads: CASRPRETGTVSYEQYF. CDR3 DNA: TGTGCCAGTAGACCTCGGGAAACCGGGACAGTCTCCTACGAGCAGTACTTC.

This clonotype was seen at least ten times. V usage is TRBV14 and J usage is TRBJ2-5, with D maybe TRBD1 (5 bases). V lost 0 bases and J 4 bases, leaving 12 bases between the germline ends. Germline V CDR1 and CDR2: SGHDN, FVKESK. The CDR3 runs to 15 residues. The CDR3 bases are TGTGCCAGCAGCCAAGATCGGCAGGGAAGAGAGACCCAGTACTTC. This translates into CASSQDRQGRETQYF.

This chain joins TRBV7-9 and TRBJ2-5; TRBD1 matches 8 bases. The ends lost 2 bases at V and 5 bases at J; junction bases unmatched: 13. The germline V gene has CDR1 SEHNR and CDR2 FQNEAQ (reference sequence). The CDR3 runs to 17 residues. CDR3 nucleotides: TGTGCCAGCAGCTTAAGGACAGGGCGGACCGGGTGGGAGACCCAGTACTTC. It yields the protein CASSLRTGRTGWETQYF.